A selection of T cell receptor beta chains follows, all from one sample in a study of monozygotic twins with inflammatory bowel disease. TCRdb reprocessed the 5' RACE reads, keeping one entry per CDR3 protein, no DNA. The table lists around 99,000 distinct CDR3 sequences. The sequencing input was blood. Receptors were obtained from a human donor with ulcerative colitis or Crohn's disease, or a healthy co-twin of an affected twin (not recorded which). The CDR3 runs from the conserved cysteine through the conserved F or W.

CASSLGWESPYEQYF	15	TRBV28	TRBJ2-7
CSARDLAGAQETQYF	15	TRBV20-1	TRBJ2-5
CATSTRWGRATNEKLFF	17	TRBV15	TRBJ1-4
CASSLTPGHDNEQFF	15	TRBV7-3	TRBJ2-1
CASSRLAGLSYNEQFF	16	TRBV28	TRBJ2-1
CASSLGQGYNQPQHF	15	TRBV19	TRBJ1-5
CASSLSWAVKEQFF	14	TRBV7-2	TRBJ2-1
CASSQVSSGGNYEQYF	16	TRBV4-1	TRBJ2-7
CASSRLAGDNEQFF	14	TRBV7-3	TRBJ2-1
CASSQEIGYNSPLHF	15	TRBV4-2	TRBJ1-6
CASSYLAGDSYEQYF	15	TRBV7-2	TRBJ2-7
CASSSRVGGYTF	12	TRBV12-3/TRBV12-4	TRBJ1-2
CAIPTDTYNEQFF	13	TRBV5-4	TRBJ2-1
CSGTSGGPSTDTQYF	15	TRBV29-1	TRBJ2-3
CSAHTASGRGAGELFF	16	TRBV20-1	TRBJ2-2
CASSYEGARREKLFF	15	TRBV6-5	TRBJ1-4
CASSRTGELFF	11	TRBV3-1	TRBJ2-2
CASSPQIGEDPEKLFF	16	TRBV5-6	TRBJ1-4
CASGHGGGQQFF	12	TRBV12-5	TRBJ2-1
CSALDRVSPYEQYF	14	TRBV20-1	TRBJ2-7
CASSLVYSNSGNTIYF	16	TRBV7-9	TRBJ1-3
CASRQGRNEQFF	12	TRBV5-1	TRBJ2-1
CASSIRGNYEQYF	13	TRBV5-1	TRBJ2-7
CATSTGDAAYNEQFF	15	TRBV15	TRBJ2-1
CASSSGQGNQHQHF	14	TRBV12-3/TRBV12-4	TRBJ1-5
CASSYDSGADTQYF	14	TRBV5-1	TRBJ2-3
CASSYYPSYNEQFF	14	TRBV6-5	TRBJ2-1
CASSLGAGEIYGYTF	15	TRBV7-9	TRBJ1-2
CASSFLMARGVNEQFF	16	TRBV11-2	TRBJ2-1
CASSRQGGEQYF	12	TRBV12-3/TRBV12-4	TRBJ2-7
CASRHHSTRDRAFSYEQYF	19	TRBV3-1	TRBJ2-7
CASSLLGGYEQYF	13	TRBV4-3	TRBJ2-7
CASSLGPGSTDTQYF	15	TRBV7-2	TRBJ2-3
CASSIVWGDTYNEQFF	16	TRBV19	TRBJ2-1
CASSSFGETQYF	12	TRBV7-2	TRBJ2-5
CATGGEKETQYF	12	TRBV4-1	TRBJ2-5
CSASFGTETQPQHF	14	TRBV20-1	TRBJ1-5
CSARLGNTIYF	11	TRBV29-1	TRBJ1-3
CASSLSGFNEKLFF	14	TRBV5-6	TRBJ1-4
CASSLATGEQYF	12	TRBV5-1	TRBJ2-7
CASSPTRAGGPHEQFF	16	TRBV18	TRBJ2-1
CASSIVFMGEQYF	13	TRBV19	TRBJ2-7
CASSEPTSGREEQYF	15	TRBV25-1	TRBJ2-7
CASSLLPSGRADSFLETQYF	20	TRBV11-2	TRBJ2-5
CASSLGVPGGRDTEAFF	17	TRBV12-3/TRBV12-4	TRBJ1-1
CSVEEVGQGGYTF	13	TRBV29-1	TRBJ1-2